This is a list of T cell receptor beta chains from one sample in a study of cytotoxic CD8 clonotypes in ibrutinib-treated CLL. Produced via immunoSEQ multiplex PCR; TCRdb's table is partial and in-frame only. The sample yields over 200,000 clones, 70% to 75% seen once. Source: PBMCs, taken after 12 months of ibrutinib treatment. These receptors were collected from a human donor with chronic lymphocytic leukemia. CDR3s include the opening cysteine and the closing phenylalanine or tryptophan. The order of the fields is V gene, J gene, CDR3 protein.

V: TRBV7-2
J: TRBJ1-2
CDR3: CASSLTPGENYGYTF

V: TRBV4-3
J: TRBJ1-2
CDR3: CASSQDTLGRVSYGYTF

V: TRBV21-1
J: TRBJ1-5
CDR3: CASSKGQRGPARPQHF

V: TRBV5-1
J: TRBJ2-6
CDR3: CASSLGPASGANVLTF

V: TRBV10-3
J: TRBJ1-5
CDR3: CAISDLSNQPQHF

V: TRBV11-3
J: TRBJ1-1
CDR3: CASSRGRLTEAFF

V: TRBV5-1
J: TRBJ2-3
CDR3: CASSLNREGTDTQYF

V: TRBV2
J: TRBJ2-7
CDR3: CASSSGTVLTYEQYF

V: TRBV19
J: TRBJ1-2
CDR3: CASTGQSNYGYTF

V: TRBV5-4
J: TRBJ2-7
CDR3: CASSLYGPGEQYF

V: TRBV21-1
J: TRBJ2-1
CDR3: CASSPRDYPSSYNEQFF

V: TRBV30
J: TRBJ1-2
CDR3: CAWSVAPGQGYTF

V: TRBV9
J: TRBJ2-3
CDR3: CASSVVGTSTDTQYF

V: TRBV6-5
J: TRBJ1-1
CDR3: CASSFGEGNTEAFF

V: TRBV4-2
J: TRBJ2-7
CDR3: CASSQVASGSEQYF

V: TRBV25-1
J: TRBJ2-5
CDR3: CASTRDGPFETQYF

V: TRBV19
J: TRBJ2-2
CDR3: CASSGRGPNTGELFF

V: TRBV11-2
J: TRBJ2-1
CDR3: CASSLVSDEQFF

V: TRBV9
J: TRBJ2-1
CDR3: CASSVGGAAYNEQFF

V: TRBV19
J: TRBJ2-1
CDR3: CASSITFPGNEQFF

V: TRBV30
J: TRBJ1-4
CDR3: CAWSGQGASEKLFF

V: TRBV4-2
J: TRBJ2-7
CDR3: CASSQGRGRNYEQYF

V: TRBV14
J: TRBJ1-2
CDR3: CASSQQFHRANYGYTF

V: TRBV15
J: TRBJ1-1
CDR3: CATSRALNTEAFF

V: TRBV6-6
J: TRBJ2-7
CDR3: CASSSDHYEQYF

V: TRBV5-1
J: TRBJ1-1
CDR3: CASSYSGQMNTEAFF

V: TRBV10-3
J: TRBJ1-4
CDR3: CAISERANEKLFF

V: TRBV18
J: TRBJ2-1
CDR3: CASWSPGNYNEQFF

V: TRBV7-9
J: TRBJ1-1
CDR3: CASSSPRGGNTEAFF

V: TRBV11-2
J: TRBJ2-7
CDR3: CASSLDSYEQYF

V: TRBV19
J: TRBJ2-6
CDR3: CASSGGEGSGANVLTF

V: TRBV6-4
J: TRBJ2-3
CDR3: CATKSWSTDTQYF

V: TRBV4-3
J: TRBJ1-2
CDR3: CASSQDRGVPYGYTF

V: TRBV6-5
J: TRBJ1-2
CDR3: CASSYNRGGGYGYTF

V: TRBV7-9
J: TRBJ2-7
CDR3: CASRGLAGGIPSEQYF

V: TRBV29-1
J: TRBJ2-5
CDR3: CSVDLAGVGETQYF

V: TRBV29-1
J: TRBJ2-7
CDR3: CSVRGYGGTYEQYF

V: TRBV5-4
J: TRBJ1-2
CDR3: CASSVPRDRGLYGYTF

V: TRBV18
J: TRBJ1-5
CDR3: CASSPPGTHDQPQHF

V: TRBV7-9
J: TRBJ2-5
CDR3: CASSPRTSGGMKTQYF

V: TRBV15
J: TRBJ2-1
CDR3: CATSMAGGSYNEQFF

V: TRBV4-1
J: TRBJ2-1
CDR3: CASSQDSVGLAGYNEQFF

V: TRBV30
J: TRBJ2-7
CDR3: CAWTLAGRIYEQYF

V: TRBV5-1
J: TRBJ2-3
CDR3: CASSRGLLFGTDTQYF

V: TRBV29-1
J: TRBJ1-4
CDR3: CSACNRVGEKLFF

V: TRBV25-1
J: TRBJ2-1
CDR3: CASSDTDRAYNEQFF

V: TRBV6-5
J: TRBJ2-1
CDR3: CASSSSRTGIYNEQFF

V: TRBV7-8
J: TRBJ2-3
CDR3: CASKPRGDHVTDTQYF

V: TRBV30
J: TRBJ1-3
CDR3: CAWSPTGGPLSGNTIYF

V: TRBV18
J: TRBJ2-2
CDR3: CASSLQGTGELFF

V: TRBV7-2
J: TRBJ2-1
CDR3: CASSLGLASNEQFF

V: TRBV4-3
J: TRBJ2-1
CDR3: CASSPRGYEQFF

V: TRBV7-9
J: TRBJ2-1
CDR3: CASSTGTSAYNEQFF

V: TRBV7-3
J: TRBJ1-1
CDR3: CASSIGGAEAFF

V: TRBV19
J: TRBJ2-2
CDR3: CASSGPRTGELFF